These 5 T cell receptor beta chains were all obtained from the same sample, sequenced in a study of blood T cell repertoires in COVID-19. The repertoire was sequenced with immunoSEQ multiplex PCR; TCRdb's copy has only in-frame clones and lacks some. The sample yields 180,000 or so clones, less than 90% seen once. Sequenced input: peripheral blood. The source of these receptors is a woman aged 55-75 years with COVID-19, enrolled during active disease.

The V call is TRBV7-8, the J call TRBJ2-6, with D possibly being TRBD2 (6 bases). The length of the CDR3 is 18 residues. The V gene's germline CDR1 is SGHVS and CDR2 FQNEAQ. The V end was cut by 7 bases, the J end by 0 bases, with 19 bases between. CDR3 protein: CASNYWANSGSGANVLTF. The CDR3, as DNA: TGTGCCAGCAACTATTGGGCCAATAGCGGCTCTGGGGCCAACGTCCTGACTTTC.

This clone came up once. The chain uses TRBV7-9 and TRBJ2-4; possibly TRBD1 for D (6 bases). Germline V lookup: CDR1 SEHNR, CDR2 FQNEAQ (reference sequence). The CDR3 is 16 amino acids. Between the trimmed V and J ends, which lost 3 bases and 1 base, there was a span of 13 bases. CDR3 coding DNA: TGTGCCAGCAGCTTCAGGGGTGGCTGGGCCAAAAACATTCAGTACTTC. Its translation is CASSFRGGWAKNIQYF.

This chain connects TRBV9 to TRBJ2-6; no firm D call. The CDR3 loop spans 16 amino acids. Trimming shortened V by 0 bases and J by 0 bases, and 7 bases separated the two germline ends. CDR1 and CDR2 from the germline V gene are SGDLS and YYNGEE. CDR3 coding DNA: TGTGCCAGCAGCGTAGGACACAGCTCTGGGGCCAACGTCCTGACTTTC. Translation gives CASSVGHSSGANVLTF.

The V call is TRBV27, the J call TRBJ2-3; a weak D match, TRBD1 (6 bases). Germline V lookup: CDR1 MNHEY, CDR2 SMNVEV (reference sequence). V dropped 3 bases and J dropped 4 bases, with 11 bases sitting between them. The CDR3 extends over 14 amino acids. The CDR3 loop reads CASSLPGVPDTQYF. In DNA, the CDR3 is TGTGCCAGCAGTTTGCCAGGGGTCCCAGATACGCAGTATTTT.

This sequence joins TRBV5-1 and TRBJ2-7; TRBD2 is a possible D gene (6 bases). Germline CDR1 SGHRS, CDR2 YFSETQ. The CDR3 contains 12 residues. The V end was cut by 4 bases, the J end by 4 bases, with 9 bases between. The CDR3 DNA follows: TGCGCCAGCAGCCTGGGACTTTACGAGCAGTACTTC. It codes for CASSLGLYEQYF.